This T cell receptor (beta chain) was obtained from a study of T-cell reconstitution after alpha-beta-depleted transplantation in children. This clonotype was counted a few times. This sample's TCRbeta library carried unique molecular identifier barcodes. TCRdb passed the PCR reads through MiXCR, listing each CDR3 protein once. Counted here are 400,000 to 500,000 distinct CDR3 sequences, about 11% occurring once; the ten biggest clones make up roughly 5.1%. The CDR3 length is 17 residues. Trimming pared 1 base from V and 0 bases from J, leaving 13 bases between. Germline V lookup: CDR1 MGHRA, CDR2 YSYEKL.

The clonotype originates from a human donor who donated a stem cell graft to a child with acute myeloid leukemia. This material consisted of PBMCs from the stem cell graft donor, taken from the stem cell graft. The rearrangement uses TRBV4-1 and TRBJ2-1; D remains ambiguous. CDR3 sequence: CASSQGFGDFSYNEQFF. CDR3 nucleotides: TGCGCCAGCAGCCAAGGGTTTGGCGATTTCTCCTACAATGAGCAGTTCTTC.